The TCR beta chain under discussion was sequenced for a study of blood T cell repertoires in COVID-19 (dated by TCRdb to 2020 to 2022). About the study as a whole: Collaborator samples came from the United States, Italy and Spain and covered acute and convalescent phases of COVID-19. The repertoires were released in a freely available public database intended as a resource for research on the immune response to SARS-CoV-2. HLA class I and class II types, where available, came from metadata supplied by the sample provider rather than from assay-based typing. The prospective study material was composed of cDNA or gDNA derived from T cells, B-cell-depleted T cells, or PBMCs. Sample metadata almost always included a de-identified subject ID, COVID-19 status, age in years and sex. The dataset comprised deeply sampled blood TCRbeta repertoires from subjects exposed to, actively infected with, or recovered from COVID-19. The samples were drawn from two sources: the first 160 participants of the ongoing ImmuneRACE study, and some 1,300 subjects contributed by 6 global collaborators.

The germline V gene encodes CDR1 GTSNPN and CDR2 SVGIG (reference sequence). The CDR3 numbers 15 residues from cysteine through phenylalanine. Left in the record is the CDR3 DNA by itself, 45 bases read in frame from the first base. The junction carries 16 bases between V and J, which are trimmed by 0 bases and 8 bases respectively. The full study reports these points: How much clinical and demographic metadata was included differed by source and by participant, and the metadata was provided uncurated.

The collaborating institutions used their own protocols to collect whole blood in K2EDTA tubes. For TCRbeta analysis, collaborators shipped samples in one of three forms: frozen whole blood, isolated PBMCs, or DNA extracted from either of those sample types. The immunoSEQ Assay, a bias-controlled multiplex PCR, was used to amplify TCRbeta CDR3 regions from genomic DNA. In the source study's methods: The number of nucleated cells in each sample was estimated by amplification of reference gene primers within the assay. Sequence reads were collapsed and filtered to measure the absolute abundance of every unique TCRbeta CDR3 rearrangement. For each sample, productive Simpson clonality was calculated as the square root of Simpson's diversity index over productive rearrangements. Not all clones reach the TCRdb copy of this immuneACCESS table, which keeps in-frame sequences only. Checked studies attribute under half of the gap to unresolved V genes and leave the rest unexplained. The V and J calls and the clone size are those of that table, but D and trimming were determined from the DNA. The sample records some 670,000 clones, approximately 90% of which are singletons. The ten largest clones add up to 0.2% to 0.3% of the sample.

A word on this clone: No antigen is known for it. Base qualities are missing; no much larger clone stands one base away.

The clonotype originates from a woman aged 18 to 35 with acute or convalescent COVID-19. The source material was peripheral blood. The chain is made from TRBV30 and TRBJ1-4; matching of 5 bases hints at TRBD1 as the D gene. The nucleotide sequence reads TGTGCCTGGAGTGTATCGTCAGGGTTTAGCGAAAAACTGTTTTTT. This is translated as CAWSVSSGFSEKLFF.